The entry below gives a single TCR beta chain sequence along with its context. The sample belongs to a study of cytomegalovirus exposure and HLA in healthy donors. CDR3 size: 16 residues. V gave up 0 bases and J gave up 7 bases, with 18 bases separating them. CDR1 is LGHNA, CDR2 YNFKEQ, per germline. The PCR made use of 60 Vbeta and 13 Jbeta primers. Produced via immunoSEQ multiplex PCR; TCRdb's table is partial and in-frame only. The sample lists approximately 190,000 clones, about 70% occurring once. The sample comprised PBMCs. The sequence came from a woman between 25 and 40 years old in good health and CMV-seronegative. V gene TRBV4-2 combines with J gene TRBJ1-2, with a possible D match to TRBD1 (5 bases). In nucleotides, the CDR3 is TGTGCCAGCAGCCAAGATCTTTCCAGGGTAATGAGTGGCTACACCTTC. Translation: CASSQDLSRVMSGYTF.